Below, one TCR beta chain is given with its context. Antigen specificity is unknown. Vbeta (60) and Jbeta (13) primers were used in the PCR. Only in-frame clones appear in the TCRdb table, and some are missing; sequencing was by immunoSEQ multiplex PCR. The sample lists roughly 34,000 clones, 80% occurring once. This entry belongs to a study of cytomegalovirus exposure and HLA in healthy donors. Study-level information: As an earlier analysis found, about 190 million T cells yielded 95 million to 130 million unique TCR beta sequences.

Though probably carrying unrecorded immune exposures, donors were nominally healthy at sampling. Study results and limitations: In a later analysis, HLA-C alleles had the fewest associated TCRs, DRB1 alleles the most. TCR beta chains numbering some 160 were designated cytomegalovirus-associated.

The sequencing sample was made of PBMCs. This TCR was recovered from a male donor in good health and CMV-seronegative.

CDR3 sequence (DNA): TGCGCCAGCAGCTGGGGAGGAGGGACAGCGAAAGAGACCCAGTACTTC. This translates into CASSWGGGTAKETQYF. The rearrangement links TRBV5-1 to TRBJ2-5, with D possibly matching TRBD1 (7 bases). Trimming removed 3 bases from V and 3 bases from J, with 18 bases in between. The CDR3 is 16 amino acids. Germline values: CDR1 SGHRS, CDR2 YFSETQ.